This T cell receptor (beta chain) derives from a study of OX40 agonist ivuxolimab in advanced cancers. Study outcomes and limitations: Dosing at 0.1 to 3.0 mg/kg was accompanied by clonal expansion of CD4+ and CD8+ blood T cells by week 6.

Generated by immunoSEQ multiplex PCR, the TCRdb table keeps only in-frame clones and is missing some. This repertoire shows around 75,000 clones, approximately 89% found once; its top ten account for around 2.4%. Trimming cost V 5 bases and J 3 bases, with 19 bases left between them. Germline loops: CDR1 LNHDA, CDR2 SQIVND (reference sequence). This CDR3 region has 16 residues. Worth noting for this clone: Its antigen remains unidentified.

The sample here was CD4+ or CD8+ T cells sorted from blood, taken in a trial of the OX40 agonist ivuxolimab. The receptor was isolated from an adult with an advanced solid tumor such as melanoma, head and neck, liver or kidney cancer. V gene TRBV19 combines with J gene TRBJ1-1; D might be TRBD1 (5 bases). CDR3 DNA sequence: TGTGCCAGTAGTCGTCCCTCATGGGGCGTTTACACTGAAGCTTTCTTT. It encodes CASSRPSWGVYTEAFF.